This TCR beta chain was sequenced in a study of long-term antiretroviral therapy in people with HIV. The CDR3 contains 17 residues. V trimming: 3 bases; J trimming: 1 base; junction bases outside the gene matches: 6. Germline V lookup: CDR1 MDHEN, CDR2 SYDVKM. Version v3.0 of the immunoSEQ assay was performed at survey level. Clones were read by immunoSEQ multiplex PCR, and TCRdb kept only the in-frame ones, dropping some. The data show about 30,000 clones, approximately 80% seen once. In regard to this clone: Its antigen is currently unknown.

Inclusion required at least two post-ART and at least one pre-ART PBMC samples. Study-wide points: Pre-ART expanded clones dominated the repertoire at every time point. Among HIV repertoires, CDR3 length ranges were narrower than those of controls.

Source: unsorted PBMCs, taken 0.3 years after starting antiretroviral therapy. This TCR was sampled from a man between 35 and 55 years old with HIV. The V call is TRBV28, the J call TRBJ2-6; 7 positions agree with TRBD1. For the CDR3, the DNA is TGTGCCAGCAGTTTTAAGGGGGCGAAATCTGGGGCCAACGTCCTGACTTTC. It translates to CASSFKGAKSGANVLTF.